The present entry profiles one T cell receptor (beta chain) with its context. The sample is drawn from a study of blood T cell repertoires in COVID-19. Study details: Sites in the United States, Italy and Spain provided acute and convalescent COVID-19 samples.

Those designated as exposed participants met a COVID-19 case within 2 weeks before study entry. Per the germline V gene, CDR1 is LNHDA and CDR2 is SQIVND (reference sequence). CDR3 length equals 15 residues. V trimming: 5 bases; J trimming: 0 bases; junction bases outside the gene matches: 4. In the source study's methods: Amplification from reference gene primers served as the basis for estimated nucleated cell counts. Sequenced by immunoSEQ multiplex PCR; TCRdb stores in-frame clones only, minus some. V and J calls and clone size follow that table, whereas D and trimming were derived from the DNA. The repertoire holds 270,000 or so clones, about 88% seen once, with just over 6.5% in the top ten.

The chain is built from TRBV19 and TRBJ1-5, with TRBD1 identical over 7 bases. The origin of this receptor is a woman aged 50 to 60 who had been exposed to COVID-19. Sequencing was carried out using PBMCs or T cells enriched from blood (not recorded which). In DNA form, the CDR3 reads TGTGCCAGTAGTTGGGACAGCTATAGCAATCAGCCCCAGCATTTT. This translates into CASSWDSYSNQPQHF.